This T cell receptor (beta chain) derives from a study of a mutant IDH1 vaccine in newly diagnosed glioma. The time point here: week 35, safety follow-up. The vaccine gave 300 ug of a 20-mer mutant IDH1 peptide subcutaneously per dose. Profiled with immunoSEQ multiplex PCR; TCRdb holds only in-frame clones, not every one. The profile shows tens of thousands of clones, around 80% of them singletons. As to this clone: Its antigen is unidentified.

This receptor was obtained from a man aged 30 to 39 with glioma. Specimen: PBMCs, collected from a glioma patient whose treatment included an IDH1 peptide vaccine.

CDR3 loop: CASSQAGGGGPQHF. The CDR3 region has the DNA TGTGCCAGCAGCCAAGCAGGGGGTGGGGGGCCCCAGCATTTT. This sequence joins TRBV4-2 and TRBJ1-5; 7 bases agree with TRBD1. J gave up 9 bases and V 1 base, and 6 bases lay outside the gene matches. Germline loops: CDR1 LGHNA, CDR2 YNFKEQ. The CDR3 runs to 14 residues.